This T cell receptor (beta chain) was captured by sequencing in a study of CD8 T cells in ankylosing spondylitis. General study points: Disease-linked clones reportedly showed significant enrichment in matched ankylosing spondylitis synovial fluid. What appeared characteristic of ankylosing spondylitis blood was a TCR beta motif of under 10 highly homologous variants. In the blood and synovial fluid of reactive arthritis, some motif variants had been previously reported.

Quantitative 5'-RACE with molecular barcodes produced the TCR beta libraries. TCRdb processed the 5' RACE reads anew with MiXCR; each CDR3 protein has one entry. The sample has 40,000 or so distinct CDR3 sequences; less than 4% are singletons. In regard to this clonotype: Its cognate antigen is unknown.

CDR1 is SGDLS and CDR2 is YYNGEE in the germline V gene. The CDR3 is 14 amino acids. V shed 4 bases and J shed 10 bases, with 20 bases lying between them. Sequences were obtained from blood, either unsorted or a sorted T cell fraction (not recorded which). The chain recombines TRBV9 with TRBJ1-2; D is ambiguous. The sequence was obtained from a male donor with ankylosing spondylitis or in good health (not recorded which). The CDR3 DNA is TGTGCCAGCAGCCCACCTAGTCTGACTGAGAACTACACCTTC. This gives the protein CASSPPSLTENYTF. Full variable domain (remainder filled in from reference TRBV9 and TRBJ1-2): DSGVTQTPKHLITATGQRVTLRCSPRSGDLSVYWYQQSLDQGLQFLIQYYNGEERAKGNILERFSAQQFPDLHSELNLSSLELGDSALYFCASSPPSLTENYTFGSGTRLTVV.